This T cell receptor beta chain is drawn from a study of graft-versus-host responses after intestinal transplantation. About the research overall: Tacrolimus plus steroids were given to all recipients for roughly three years, preceded by anti-thymocyte globulin induction.

Overall study findings and caveats: Investigators detected GvH clones in recipient marrow, with some emerging earlier in ileum or blood.

Remarks on this clone: Its antigen is not identified.

Sequencing was performed with immunoSEQ multiplex PCR; in TCRdb, only in-frame clones are kept and a portion is missing. The table lists about 80,000 clones, about 90% of them singletons. V was pared by 0 bases and J by 3 bases, with 3 bases of the junction left unmatched. The CDR3 is made up of 15 amino acids. The germline V gene encodes CDR1 SGDLS and CDR2 YYNGEE. The sample here was PBMCs, taken 98 days after intestinal transplantation. The J gene is TRBJ2-7, the V gene TRBV9, with 10 bases lining up with TRBD2. The TCR sequence derives from a human patient who received an intestinal transplant, so some T cells may come from the graft donor. CDR3 in DNA: TGTGCCAGCAGCGTAGATAGCGGGGGGTTCTACGAGCAGTACTTC. This gives the protein CASSVDSGGFYEQYF. The full variable domain, in which reference TRBV9 and TRBJ2-7 provide the parts outside the CDR3, is DSGVTQTPKHLITATGQRVTLRCSPRSGDLSVYWYQQSLDQGLQFLIQYYNGEERAKGNILERFSAQQFPDLHSELNLSSLELGDSALYFCASSVDSGGFYEQYFGPGTRLTVT.